This paragraph reports one T cell receptor (beta chain). Its antigen remains unknown. Germline CDR1 PRHDT, CDR2 FYEKMQ (reference sequence). The CDR3 consists of 17 residues. Trimming took off 5 bases at V and 0 bases at J, with 16 bases between the two ends. The entry originates in a study of shared clonotypes between healthy human individuals. Whole-study results and caveats: Few donors restricted represented genetic and exposure-history diversity. Shared clonotypes across all four donors exceeded non-shared ones in generation probability.

Data came from immunoSEQ multiplex PCR; TCRdb stores just in-frame clones and leaves some out. In the table there are some 2,100,000 clones, 90% to 96% of which are singletons. Sequences were obtained from naive CD4+ T cells sorted from blood. The subset: CD45RA+ positively selected. The TCR sequence derives from a man aged 18 to 35 in good health. The chain employs TRBV13 and TRBJ2-2, with D perhaps TRBD1 (5 bases). The CDR3 is CASSRRGGTSNTGELFF. The DNA of the CDR3 is TGTGCCAGCAGCCGTAGGGGCGGAACCTCGAACACCGGGGAGCTGTTTTTT.